This passage covers 2 T cell receptor beta chains from one sample sequenced in a study of T-cell reconstitution after alpha-beta-depleted transplantation in children listed by TCRdb under 2016. The protocol used for the library was PCR. Data came from an Illumina HiSeq 2500. To normalize quantification of the TCRbeta repertoire, the TCR libraries were built with molecular barcoding that relied on unique molecular identifiers. TCRdb applied fastp at Q25 and MiXCR to the public reads, then kept only in-frame beta chains. Identical CDR3 proteins give one entry, which carries the most common genes and DNA. This sample lists 200,000 or so distinct CDR3 sequences; about 6% were detected once. The top ten constitute roughly 4.8% of the sample. The sample's treatment or condition, from its label and the paper: allogeneic hematopoietic cell transplantation with graft depleted of TCRalphabeta T cells and CD19 B cells.

The sample in question was PBMCs, obtained before TCRalphabeta/CD19-depleted stem cell transplant. These receptors were taken from a girl less than two years old with combined immunodeficiency, due to receive a stem cell transplant.

This clonotype was seen only a few times. The chain carries TRBV5-1 and TRBJ2-1, with 7 nucleotides matching TRBD2. Germline V gene sequence: CDR1 SGHRS, CDR2 YFSETQ. The V gene end was trimmed by 2 bases and the J gene end by 1 base; junction bases not matched to a gene: 3. CDR3 length: 15 amino acids. The CDR3 DNA follows: TGCGCCAGCAGCTTCGGACTAGGTTCCTACAATGAGCAGTTCTTC. Its translation is CASSFGLGSYNEQFF.

This clonotype was observed a few times. The genes are TRBV3-1 and TRBJ2-2; 13 bases are a match to TRBD2. Losses at the gene ends were 6 bases for V and 1 base for J; bases not matched to a gene: 8. From germline, CDR1 is LGHDT and CDR2 YNNKEL (reference sequence). The CDR3 extends over 18 amino acids. The CDR3 protein is CASSGQTSGGMNTGELFF. In nucleotides, the CDR3 is TGTGCCAGCAGTGGTCAGACTAGCGGGGGGATGAACACCGGGGAGCTGTTTTTT.